A single sample is the source of the 10 T cell receptor beta chains below, sequenced in a study of regulatory T cells in long-lasting Graves disease. Through Arm-PCR of CDR3 regions and iRepertoire HTBI primers, TCR beta libraries were built. One entry per CDR3 protein, called by TCRdb with MiXCR from the multiplex PCR reads. Of approximately 400,000 distinct CDR3 sequences in the sample, about 20% were seen once. Time point denoted: persistent/refractory GD, antithyroid drugs over 5 years with positive TRAb. There was RNA extracted from PBMCs, and the TCR library was made from it. Here the sequenced sample was peripheral blood mononuclear cells (PBMCs), taken when the disease was refractory, from a patient treated with antithyroid drugs. These receptor sequences come from a female donor with Graves disease.

About this clonotype itself: A much larger clone is a single base away; this may be a read error. The CDR3 region is CGLWRVETQYF. Here the CDR3 DNA reads TGCGGCCTGTGGAGGGTGGAGACCCAGTACTTC. V usage is TRBV20-1 and J usage is TRBJ2-5; tentative D call: TRBD2 (6 bases). The length of the CDR3 is 11 residues. The germline gives CDR1 DFQATT, CDR2 SNEGSKA (reference sequence).

A word on this clonotype: This may stem from a read error, because a much larger clone lies one nucleotide away. The V call is TRBV6-1, the J call TRBJ2-7; 11 bases align to TRBD2. The V gene's germline CDR1 is MNHNS and CDR2 SASEGT. CDR3 size: 15 residues. The CDR3 DNA reads as TGTGCCAGCAGGGGTAGCGGGAGGGATCGAGGCGAGCAGTGCTTC. Its protein is CASRGSGRDRGEQCF.

The V gene is TRBV20-1, the J gene TRBJ2-3; TRBD2 matches at 7 bases. The CDR3 covers 13 residues. V lost 8 bases and J lost 5; bases outside the gene matches: 10. Germline CDR1 reads DFQATT; CDR2 reads SNEGSKA (reference sequence). As DNA, the CDR3 is TGCAGTAGAAGGGCGGGAGTGGTAGATACGCAGTATTTT. Protein product: CSRRAGVVDTQYF.

In this sample, this clonotype turned up many times. The chain is built from TRBV7-3 and TRBJ1-2; no firm D call. This CDR3 contains 15 residues. Germline CDR1 reads SGHTA; CDR2 reads FQGTGA. Between the trimmed V and J ends, which lost 3 bases and 3 bases, there was a span of 14 bases. CDR3 in DNA: TGTGCCAGCAGCTTGCCCCAGGATTACTACTATGGCTACACCTTC. Protein sequence: CASSLPQDYYYGYTF.

This clonotype was found a few times. The chain carries TRBV7-9 and TRBJ2-1; 9 nucleotides match TRBD1. The trim removed 5 bases at V and 10 bases at J, leaving 9 bases unmatched. This CDR3 comprises 14 residues. Germline assignment: CDR1 SEHNR and CDR2 FQNEAQ (reference sequence). CDR3 bases: TGTGCCAGCAGCAGGGGACAGGGTAGCAGCGAGCAGTTCTTC. This sequence encodes CASSRGQGSSEQFF.

Many counts were recorded for this clonotype. The rearrangement links TRBV6-1 to TRBJ1-5, with D perhaps matching TRBD1 (6 bases). V was trimmed by 4 bases and J by 4 bases, leaving 11 bases between them. Germline CDR1 and CDR2: MNHNS and SASEGT. CDR3 length: 14 amino acids. The CDR3 DNA follows: TGTGCCAGCAGTGCAAACAGGGATAATCAGCCCCAGCATTTT. It is translated as CASSANRDNQPQHF.

This clonotype was recorded a few times. This CDR3 reads CSARGRGQGVSEQYF. The CDR3 nucleotides are TGCAGTGCTAGAGGACGGGGACAGGGAGTGAGCGAGCAGTACTTC. The V call is TRBV20-1, the J call TRBJ2-7; TRBD1 aligns across 9 bases. The germline CDR1 and CDR2 sequences are DFQATT and SNEGSKA (reference sequence). Trimming at V came to 1 base and at J to 6 bases, leaving 10 bases not matched to a gene. The CDR3 covers 15 residues.

The table lists this clonotype with a count of one. This chain uses TRBV6-2 or TRBV6-3 with TRBJ2-5, with a weak D call TRBD1 (6 bases). The J call is in doubt because the DNA end fits TRBJ2-1 better. Germline V gives CDR1 MNHEY, CDR2 SVGEGT. The CDR3 is 14 amino acids. This chain's CDR3 is CASRPGTRWYEQFF. The CDR3 DNA sequence: TGTGCCAGCAGACCTGGGACAAGGTGGTATGAGCAGTTCTTC.

This clonotype was detected a few times. The chain couples TRBV5-5 to TRBJ1-1, with D maybe TRBD1 (6 bases). V was cut by 0 bases and J by 4 bases, with 10 bases left in between. The CDR3 has 14 residues. CDR1 is SGHKS and CDR2 is YYEKEE in the germline V gene (reference sequence). The CDR3 region has the DNA TGTGCCAGCAGCTTGGAGGGGGGTTTCACTGAAGCTTTCTTT. It encodes CASSLEGGFTEAFF.

This clonotype was seen more than once but under ten times. The rearrangement uses TRBV10-3 and TRBJ2-4; the D gene is possibly TRBD1 (7 bases). V shed 10 bases and J shed 0 bases, with 13 bases lying between them. CDR3 size: 14 residues. In germline, CDR1 is ENHRY, CDR2 SYGVKD. CDR3 region: CATRQGLAKNIQYF. The CDR3 bases are TGTGCCACCCGACAGGGACTAGCCAAAAACATTCAGTACTTC.